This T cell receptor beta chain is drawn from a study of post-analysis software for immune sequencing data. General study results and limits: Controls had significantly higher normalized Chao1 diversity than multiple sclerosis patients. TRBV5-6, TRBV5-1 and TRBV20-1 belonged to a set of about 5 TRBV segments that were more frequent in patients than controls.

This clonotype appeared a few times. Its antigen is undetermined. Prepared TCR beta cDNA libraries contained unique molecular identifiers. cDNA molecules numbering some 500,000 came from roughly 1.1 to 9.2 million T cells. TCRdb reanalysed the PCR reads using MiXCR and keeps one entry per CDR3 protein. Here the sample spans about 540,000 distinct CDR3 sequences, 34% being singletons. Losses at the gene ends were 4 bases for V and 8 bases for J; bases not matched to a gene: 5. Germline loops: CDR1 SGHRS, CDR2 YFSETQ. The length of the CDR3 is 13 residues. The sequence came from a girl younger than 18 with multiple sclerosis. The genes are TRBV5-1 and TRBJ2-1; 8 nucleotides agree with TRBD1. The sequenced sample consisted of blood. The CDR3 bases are TGCGCCAGCAGCGGTTACAGGGGGGATGAGCAGTTCTTC. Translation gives CASSGYRGDEQFF. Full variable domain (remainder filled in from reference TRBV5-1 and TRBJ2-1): KAGVTQTPRYLIKTRGQQVTLSCSPISGHRSVSWYQQTPGQGLQFLFEYFSETQRNKGNFPGRFSGRQFSNSRSEMNVSTLELGDSALYLCASSGYRGDEQFFGPGTRLTVL.